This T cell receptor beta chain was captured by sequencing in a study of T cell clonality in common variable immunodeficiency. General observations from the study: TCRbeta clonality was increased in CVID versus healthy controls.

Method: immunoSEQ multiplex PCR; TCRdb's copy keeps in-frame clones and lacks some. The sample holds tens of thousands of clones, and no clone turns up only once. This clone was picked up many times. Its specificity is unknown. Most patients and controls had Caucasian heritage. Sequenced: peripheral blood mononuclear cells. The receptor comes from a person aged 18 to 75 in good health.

CDR3 residues: CASSPAQEATNEKLFF. The DNA read from the CDR3 is TGTGCCAGCTCACCCGCGCAGGAGGCAACTAATGAAAAA. The chain carries TRBV18 and TRBJ1-4; no clear D gene. The read ends 3 residues before the CDR3 terminus; that terminus is restored from the germline J gene. Germline V gene lookup returns CDR1 KGHSH and CDR2 LQKENI. Trimming stripped 3 bases from V and 0 bases from J, with 11 bases between. The CDR3 contains 16 residues.